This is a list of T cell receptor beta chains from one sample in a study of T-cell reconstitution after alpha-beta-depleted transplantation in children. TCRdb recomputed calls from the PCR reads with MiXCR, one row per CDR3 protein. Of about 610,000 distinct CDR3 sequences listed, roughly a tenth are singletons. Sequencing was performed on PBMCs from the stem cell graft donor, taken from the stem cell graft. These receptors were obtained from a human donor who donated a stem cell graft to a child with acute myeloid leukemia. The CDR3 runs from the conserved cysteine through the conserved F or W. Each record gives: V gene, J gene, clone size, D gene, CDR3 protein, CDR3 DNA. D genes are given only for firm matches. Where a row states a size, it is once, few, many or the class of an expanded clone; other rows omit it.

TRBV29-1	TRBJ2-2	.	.	CSVNERGNTGELFF	TGCAGCGTAAATGAAAGGGGGAACACCGGGGAGCTGTTTTTT
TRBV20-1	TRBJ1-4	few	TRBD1	CSAFLTGDEKLFF	TGCAGTGCTTTCTTGACAGGGGATGAAAAACTGTTTTTT
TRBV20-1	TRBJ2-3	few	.	CSAPPRVRGTDTQYF	TGCAGTGCTCCACCCCGGGTTCGTGGCACAGATACGCAGTATTTT
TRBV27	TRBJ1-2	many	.	CASTLDFHTF	TGTGCCAGCACCCTGGATTTCCACACCTTC
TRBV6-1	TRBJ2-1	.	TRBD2	CASSPKRENEQFF	TGTGCCAGCAGTCCCAAGCGGGAGAATGAGCAGTTCTTC
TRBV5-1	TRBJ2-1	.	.	CASSLASWDEQFF	TGCGCCAGCAGCTTGGCTAGTTGGGATGAGCAGTTCTTC
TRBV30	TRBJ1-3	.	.	CAWSRDSFSGNTIYF	TGTGCCTGGAGTCGGGACTCTTTCTCTGGAAACACCATATATTTT
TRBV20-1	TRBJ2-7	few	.	CSARLRGNLGEQYF	TGCAGTGCTAGATTGCGCGGGAACCTAGGCGAGCAGTACTTC
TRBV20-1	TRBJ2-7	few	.	CSARDRMGYEQYF	TGCAGTGCTAGAGATCGGATGGGATACGAGCAGTACTTC
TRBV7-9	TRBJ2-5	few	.	CASSLREGQNQQETQYF	TGTGCCAGCAGCTTAAGGGAAGGACAGAACCAACAAGAGACCCAGTACTTC
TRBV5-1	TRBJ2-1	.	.	CASSSEGSGTVKQFF	TGCGCCAGCAGCTCCGAGGGATCCGGGACGGTGAAGCAGTTCTTC
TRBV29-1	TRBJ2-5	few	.	CSVGLVGLETQYF	TGCAGCGTTGGTCTAGTAGGGTTAGAGACCCAGTACTTC
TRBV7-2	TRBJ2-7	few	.	CASSLVPAGTGYEQYF	TGTGCCAGCAGCTTAGTTCCGGCCGGGACTGGGTACGAGCAGTACTTC
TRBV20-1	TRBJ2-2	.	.	CSAEDGDTGELFF	TGCAGTGCTGAAGATGGGGACACCGGGGAGCTGTTTTTT
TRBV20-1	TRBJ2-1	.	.	CSASSDEQFF	TGCAGTGCTAGTAGCGATGAGCAGTTCTTC
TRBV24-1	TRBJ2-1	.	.	CATSDSTGQRNEQFF	TGTGCCACCAGTGATTCCACCGGACAACGGAATGAGCAGTTCTTC
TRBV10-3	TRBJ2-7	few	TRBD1	CAISGTGGTYEQYF	TGTGCCATCAGCGGGACAGGGGGGACCTACGAGCAGTACTTC
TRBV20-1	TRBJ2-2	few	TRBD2	CSARETSGLGLLFF	TGCAGTGCTAGAGAGACTAGCGGCTTGGGATTGCTGTTTTTT
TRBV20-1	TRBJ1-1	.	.	CSASGGLSGTEAFF	TGCAGTGCTAGCGGGGGGCTGAGCGGCACTGAAGCTTTCTTT
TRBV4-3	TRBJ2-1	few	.	CASSQSGLPGDEQFF	TGCGCCAGCAGCCAGTCGGGACTTCCAGGCGATGAGCAGTTCTTC
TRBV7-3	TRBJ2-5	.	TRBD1	CASSLSGQGWQETQYF	TGTGCCAGCAGCTTAAGCGGACAGGGGTGGCAAGAGACCCAGTACTTC
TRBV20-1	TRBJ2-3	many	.	CSASPRWAGDTQYF	TGCAGTGCTAGCCCCCGTTGGGCCGGTGATACGCAGTATTTT
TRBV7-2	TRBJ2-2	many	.	CASRSGVNTGELFF	TGTGCCAGCAGATCGGGCGTGAACACCGGGGAGCTGTTTTTT
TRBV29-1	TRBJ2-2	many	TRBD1	CSAGPDRATGELFF	TGCAGCGCTGGACCGGACAGGGCGACCGGGGAGCTGTTTTTT
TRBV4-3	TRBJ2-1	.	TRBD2	CASSQTAGGTYNEQFF	TGCGCCAGCAGCCAAACAGCGGGAGGTACCTACAATGAGCAGTTCTTC
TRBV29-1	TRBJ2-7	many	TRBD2	CSVLIGAGVAYEQYF	TGCAGCGTTCTCATCGGAGCGGGAGTAGCCTACGAGCAGTACTTC
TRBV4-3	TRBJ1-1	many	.	CASSQGSLRDSSEAFF	TGCGCCAGCAGCCAAGGGTCTTTAAGGGACTCCTCTGAAGCTTTCTTT
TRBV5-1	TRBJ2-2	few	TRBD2	CASSLGTSGRRVDGELFF	TGCGCCAGCAGCTTGGGGACTAGCGGGAGAAGAGTTGACGGGGAGCTGTTTTTT
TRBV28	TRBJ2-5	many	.	CASSFRGRGETQYF	TGTGCCAGCAGTTTTCGGGGGCGGGGAGAGACCCAGTACTTC
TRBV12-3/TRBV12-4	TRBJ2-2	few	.	CADSGNTGELFF	TGTGCCGACAGCGGCAACACCGGGGAGCTGTTTTTT
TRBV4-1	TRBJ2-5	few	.	CASSQGLHLVETQYF	TGCGCCAGCAGCCAAGGACTACACCTCGTCGAGACCCAGTACTTC
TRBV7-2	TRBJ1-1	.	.	CASSSQGYTEAFF	TGTGCCAGCAGCTCACAGGGATACACTGAAGCTTTCTTT
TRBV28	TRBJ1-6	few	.	CASRGTRINSPLHF	TGTGCCAGCAGAGGGACCCGAATTAATTCACCCCTCCACTTT
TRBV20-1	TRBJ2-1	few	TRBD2	CSARRLAGASIYNEQFF	TGCAGTGCTAGACGTCTAGCGGGAGCCTCCATCTACAATGAGCAGTTCTTC
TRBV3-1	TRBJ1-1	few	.	CASSQEVTQEAFF	TGTGCCAGCAGCCAAGAGGTCACACAGGAAGCTTTCTTT
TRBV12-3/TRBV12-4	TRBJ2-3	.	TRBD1	CASSSLQGAGTDTQYF	TGTGCCAGCAGTTCTCTCCAGGGGGCTGGCACAGATACGCAGTATTTT
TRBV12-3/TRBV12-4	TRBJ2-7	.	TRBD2	CASRQREASYEQYF	TGTGCCAGCAGGCAGCGGGAGGCCTCCTACGAGCAGTACTTC
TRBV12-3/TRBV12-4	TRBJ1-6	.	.	CASRGGGDSPLHF	TGTGCCAGTAGGGGGGGGGGTGATTCACCCCTCCACTTT
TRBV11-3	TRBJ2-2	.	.	CASSSTGTRNTGELFF	TGTGCCAGCAGCTCGACCGGGACAAGGAACACCGGGGAGCTGTTTTTT
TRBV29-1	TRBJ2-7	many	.	CSVAAYYSYEQYF	TGCAGCGTTGCGGCATACTATTCCTACGAGCAGTACTTC
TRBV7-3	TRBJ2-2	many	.	CASSLGANTGELFF	TGTGCCAGCAGTTTAGGGGCGAACACCGGGGAGCTGTTTTTT
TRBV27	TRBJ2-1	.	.	CASSPTGDKQFF	TGTGCCAGCAGTCCCACCGGGGACAAGCAGTTCTTC
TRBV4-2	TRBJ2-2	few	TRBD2	CASSQPGLAGDTGELFF	TGTGCCAGCAGCCAACCCGGACTAGCGGGAGACACCGGGGAGCTGTTTTTT
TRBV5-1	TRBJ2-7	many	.	CASSLSISYYEQYF	TGCGCCAGCAGCTTGAGCATTTCATACTACGAGCAGTACTTC
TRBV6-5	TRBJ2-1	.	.	CASSYHSLGLAEQFF	TGTGCCAGCAGTTACCACTCGCTAGGACTGGCTGAGCAGTTCTTC
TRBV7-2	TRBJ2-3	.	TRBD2	CASSSWGLAGSPDTQYF	TGTGCCAGCAGCTCCTGGGGGCTAGCGGGGTCCCCAGATACGCAGTATTTT
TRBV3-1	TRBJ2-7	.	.	CASSLRTQGVHEQYF	TGTGCCAGCAGCCTTAGGACTCAAGGGGTCCACGAGCAGTACTTC
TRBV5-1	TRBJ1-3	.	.	CASSPEGSSGNTIYF	TGCGCCAGCAGCCCGGAGGGGTCAAGTGGAAACACCATATATTTT